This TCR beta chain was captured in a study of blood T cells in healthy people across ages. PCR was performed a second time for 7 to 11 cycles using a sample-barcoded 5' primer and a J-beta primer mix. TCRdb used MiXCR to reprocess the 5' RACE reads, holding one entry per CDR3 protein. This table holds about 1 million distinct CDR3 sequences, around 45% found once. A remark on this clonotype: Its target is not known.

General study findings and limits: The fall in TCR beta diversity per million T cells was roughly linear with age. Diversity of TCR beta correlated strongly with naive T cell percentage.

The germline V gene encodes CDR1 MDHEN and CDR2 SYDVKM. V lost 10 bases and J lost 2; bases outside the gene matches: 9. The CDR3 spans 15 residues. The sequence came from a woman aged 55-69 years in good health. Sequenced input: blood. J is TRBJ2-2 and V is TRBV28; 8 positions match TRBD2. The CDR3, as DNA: TGTGCCACGGGGGGGGGCCAAGGAAACACCGGGGAGCTGTTTTTT. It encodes CATGGGQGNTGELFF.